This T cell receptor (beta chain) was obtained from a study of human T cells and chemical hapten exposure. This CDR3 spans 15 amino acids. Germline CDR1 reads MNHEY; CDR2 reads SVGEGT. The V segment lost 6 bases and the J segment 0 bases; nucleotides outside the gene matches: 6. Each CDR3 protein is one row after TCRdb ran MiXCR on the RACE reads. The sample carries some 250,000 distinct CDR3 sequences, about 7.7% recorded once. The time point was: pre-sensitization, week 0. Treatment here: therapeutic diphenylcyclopropenone sensitization with weekly scalp DPC. Sequencing used whole blood, obtained in connection with sensitization to the hapten diphenylcyclopropenone (DPC). The rearrangement joins TRBV6-2 or TRBV6-3 to TRBJ2-7; 9 bases map to TRBD1. The sequence was collected from a man between 18 and 35 years old with alopecia areata. Some clones in this sample may be carry-over from other donors' samples. The CDR3 region has the DNA TGTGCCAGCAGGACCGGGACAGGGCCCTCCTACGAGCAGTACGTC. Translation: CASRTGTGPSYEQYV.